Described below is a single T cell receptor (beta chain) sequence and its context. Its antigen is currently not known. Base qualities are not provided; no much larger clone lies one nucleotide away. The germline V gene supplies CDR1 SGHVS and CDR2 FNYEAQ. The CDR3 contains 14 residues, cysteine and phenylalanine counted. The only DNA kept is the CDR3, 42 bases in frame from the first base. Trimming takes 5 bases off V and 7 bases off J; junction bases not matched to a gene: 9. These data are taken from a study of OX40 agonist ivuxolimab in advanced cancers. For the study in its entirety: Ivuxolimab was an agonistic, fully human IgG2 monoclonal antibody directed against OX40 (CD134), a costimulatory receptor. Intravenous ivuxolimab was administered to patients every 2 weeks at six dose levels: 0.01, 0.1, 0.3, 1.5, 3 and 10 mg/kg. Among the approximately 50 dose-escalation patients, 19 had hepatocellular carcinoma, some 15 melanoma, 9 renal cell carcinoma and 9 head and neck cancer. The dose-escalation cohort was 80% to 90% male with a mean age of approximately 60 years, ranging from roughly 20 to 80. Patients were allowed to have had prior anti-PD-1, anti-PD-L1 or anti-CTLA-4 therapy, and approximately 43% of the dose-escalation patients had previously received checkpoint inhibitors. Three dose-escalation patients achieved partial responses, one with hepatocellular carcinoma and two with cutaneous melanoma. Peripheral TCRbeta sequencing aimed to test whether ivuxolimab altered TCR sequence diversity and caused clonal T-cell expansion. The paper describes the monotherapy dose-escalation part (N of about 50 patients) of the phase I trial of ivuxolimab. The paper's findings and limits, for the study overall: Low levels of normalized T-cell clonal expansion were also seen in some patients who did not respond. Clonal expansion of both CD4+ and CD8+ blood T cells was observed from baseline to week 6 at doses 0.1 to 3.0 mg/kg. After ivuxolimab, expanded clones were on average more numerous among CD8+ T cells than among CD4+ T cells. Partial responders in the 0.1-3.0 mg/kg groups had among the lowest normalized peripheral clonal expansion, especially among CD8+ T cells. The antigen specificity of the peripheral T cells that underwent clonal expansion was not determined.

For sequencing of the TCRbeta CDR3 region, genomic DNA was extracted from the sorted cells. The immunoSEQ Assay was used for sequencing of TCRbeta CDR3 regions. TCRdb provides this immuneACCESS table in a form limited to in-frame rearrangements. Some clones are lacking; in checked studies, under half of them reflect an unresolved V gene, and why the rest are absent is not known. The sample table shows some 81,000 clones, and around 83% are seen once. The ten largest clones capture around 0.76% of the sample. Patients with autoimmune disease history or receiving systemic immunosuppression were excluded from the trial. In every dose cohort, peripheral blood was drawn for TCR sequencing at baseline, cycle 4 day 1, and cycle 7 day 1. Samples came from an open-label, multicenter, first-in-human phase I dose-escalation trial of ivuxolimab. Adults with locally advanced or metastatic head and neck squamous cell, hepatocellular, melanoma or renal cell carcinoma were enrolled in the trial. CD4+ and CD8+ T cells were sorted separately from peripheral blood before TCR sequencing.

The receptor comes from an adult with an advanced solid tumor such as melanoma, head and neck, liver or kidney cancer. The chain is assembled from TRBV7-6 and TRBJ1-1, and 8 junction bases match TRBD1. This sample comprised CD4+ or CD8+ T cells sorted from blood, obtained in a trial of the OX40 agonist ivuxolimab. The DNA reads TGTGCCAGCAGCCCACAGGGGGGTGTCAGTGAAGCTTTCTTT. It is translated as CASSPQGGVSEAFF.